A selection of T cell receptor beta chains follows, all from one sample in a study of T cells in Graves' hyperthyroidism and ophthalmopathy. TCRdb called the multiplex PCR reads again in MiXCR, with one record for every CDR3 protein. In the table there are roughly 93,000 distinct CDR3 sequences, over 50% of which are singletons. The sample was blood. These receptors were taken from a woman aged 40 to 55 with Graves' hyperthyroidism. CDR3s include the opening cysteine and the closing phenylalanine or tryptophan. D genes are given only for firm matches. Only some rows state a clone size, as once, few, many or a class for expanded clones.

abundance: few
v_gene: TRBV5-1
j_gene: TRBJ1-4
d_gene: TRBD1
CDR3aa: CASRNGQGAIEKLFF
CDR3nt: TGCGCCAGCAGAAACGGACAGGGGGCGATTGAAAAACTGTTTTTT

abundance: NA
v_gene: TRBV4-2
j_gene: TRBJ1-2
d_gene: TRBD1
CDR3aa: CASSWDRGRYTF
CDR3nt: TGTGCCAGCAGCTGGGACAGGGGACGCTACACCTTC

abundance: large
v_gene: TRBV20-1
j_gene: TRBJ2-7
d_gene: TRBD1
CDR3aa: CSARTGHILYEQYF
CDR3nt: TGCAGTGCTAGGACAGGGCATATCTTGTACGAGCAGTACTTC

abundance: NA
v_gene: TRBV7-9
j_gene: TRBJ1-2
d_gene: NA
CDR3aa: CASSLGTVYGYTF
CDR3nt: TGTGCCAGCAGCTTAGGGACAGTCTATGGCTACACCTTC

abundance: NA
v_gene: TRBV9
j_gene: TRBJ1-6
d_gene: NA
CDR3aa: CASSPVYGNSPLHF
CDR3nt: TGTGCCAGCAGCCCAGTGTACGGGAATTCACCCCTCCACTTT

abundance: NA
v_gene: TRBV13
j_gene: TRBJ2-2
d_gene: TRBD1
CDR3aa: CASSYGTGTNTGELSF
CDR3nt: TGTGCCAGCAGTTACGGGACAGGGACGAACACCGGGGAGCTGTCTTTT

abundance: once
v_gene: TRBV7-2
j_gene: TRBJ2-7
d_gene: TRBD1
CDR3aa: CASSSGTGVITSLYEQYF
CDR3nt: TGTGCCAGCAGCTCCGGGACAGGGGTTATTACGTCTCTCTACGAGCAGTACTTC

abundance: many
v_gene: TRBV7-8
j_gene: TRBJ2-2
d_gene: TRBD1
CDR3aa: CASSLGDSPNTGELFF
CDR3nt: TGTGCCAGCAGCTTAGGGGACAGCCCGAACACCGGGGAGCTGTTTTTT

abundance: NA
v_gene: TRBV7-2
j_gene: TRBJ1-4
d_gene: TRBD1
CDR3aa: CASSFRGTGDEKLFF
CDR3nt: TGTGCCAGCAGCTTTCGAGGGACAGGGGACGAAAAACTGTTTTTT

abundance: NA
v_gene: TRBV5-4
j_gene: TRBJ2-7
d_gene: TRBD1
CDR3aa: CASSSGTGGMAASYEQYF
CDR3nt: TGTGCCAGCAGCTCCGGGACAGGGGGCATGGCGGCCTCCTACGAGCAGTACTTC

abundance: NA
v_gene: TRBV13
j_gene: TRBJ1-1
d_gene: NA
CDR3aa: CASSPYPGQRGLNTEAFF
CDR3nt: TGTGCCAGCAGCCCCTATCCGGGACAAAGAGGCCTGAACACTGAAGCTTTCTTT

abundance: NA
v_gene: TRBV7-3
j_gene: TRBJ2-2
d_gene: NA
CDR3aa: CASSQLRSTGELFF
CDR3nt: TGTGCCAGCAGCCAGCTCAGGAGCACCGGGGAGCTGTTTTTT

abundance: many
v_gene: TRBV7-2
j_gene: TRBJ2-2
d_gene: NA
CDR3aa: CASSLRVLGNTGELFF
CDR3nt: TGTGCCAGCAGCCTCAGGGTGCTTGGAAACACCGGGGAGCTGTTTTTT

abundance: many
v_gene: TRBV5-5
j_gene: TRBJ2-7
d_gene: TRBD2
CDR3aa: CASSPRTSGSNEQYF
CDR3nt: TGTGCCAGCAGCCCTCGGACTAGCGGGAGCAACGAGCAGTACTTC

abundance: few
v_gene: TRBV5-1
j_gene: TRBJ2-3
d_gene: NA
CDR3aa: CASSSQGPQVADTQYF
CDR3nt: TGCGCCAGCAGCTCCCAGGGACCCCAAGTTGCAGATACGCAGTATTTT

abundance: few
v_gene: TRBV5-1
j_gene: TRBJ1-5
d_gene: TRBD1
CDR3aa: CASSFGQGPAQPQHF
CDR3nt: TGCGCCAGCAGCTTCGGACAGGGGCCGGCTCAGCCCCAGCATTTT

abundance: many
v_gene: TRBV29-1
j_gene: TRBJ1-2
d_gene: NA
CDR3aa: CSSSSPPGEYGYTF
CDR3nt: TGCAGCTCCTCCTCCCCCCCGGGGGAGTATGGCTACACCTTC

abundance: NA
v_gene: TRBV20-1
j_gene: TRBJ2-5
d_gene: TRBD1
CDR3aa: CSASRQGQATETQYF
CDR3nt: TGCAGTGCCTCCAGACAGGGACAGGCAACAGAGACCCAGTACTTC

abundance: NA
v_gene: TRBV7-9
j_gene: TRBJ1-5
d_gene: NA
CDR3aa: CASTWEGGASEHF
CDR3nt: TGTGCCAGCACCTGGGAGGGGGGCGCCTCCGAGCATTTT

abundance: NA
v_gene: TRBV6-1
j_gene: TRBJ2-7
d_gene: TRBD2
CDR3aa: CASTGLAGREQYF
CDR3nt: TGTGCCAGCACCGGACTAGCGGGAAGGGAGCAGTACTTC

abundance: many
v_gene: TRBV2
j_gene: TRBJ1-1
d_gene: TRBD1
CDR3aa: CASRGDSLNTEAFF
CDR3nt: TGTGCCAGCAGGGGGGACAGCTTGAACACTGAAGCTTTCTTT

abundance: NA
v_gene: TRBV29-1
j_gene: TRBJ1-2
d_gene: TRBD1
CDR3aa: CSGGQGGYTF
CDR3nt: TGCAGCGGGGGACAGGGTGGCTACACCTTC

abundance: many
v_gene: TRBV10-3
j_gene: TRBJ1-2
d_gene: NA
CDR3aa: CAISDRGGYTF
CDR3nt: TGTGCCATCAGTGATCGGGGGGGCTACACCTTC

abundance: NA
v_gene: TRBV13
j_gene: TRBJ1-3
d_gene: NA
CDR3aa: CASSLGDPGTSGNTIYF
CDR3nt: TGTGCCAGCAGCTTAGGCGACCCGGGGACCTCTGGAAACACCATATATTTT

abundance: once
v_gene: TRBV7-9
j_gene: TRBJ1-5
d_gene: NA
CDR3aa: CASSQEGTDALPQHF
CDR3nt: TGCGCCAGCAGCCAAGAGGGGACCGATGCTTTGCCCCAGCATTTT

abundance: NA
v_gene: TRBV30
j_gene: TRBJ1-1
d_gene: TRBD1
CDR3aa: CAWLGDRGNTEAFF
CDR3nt: TGTGCCTGGTTAGGGGACAGGGGGAACACTGAAGCTTTCTTT

abundance: NA
v_gene: TRBV7-2
j_gene: TRBJ2-7
d_gene: NA
CDR3aa: CASSLGTGTASGPYEQYF
CDR3nt: TGTGCCAGCAGCTTAGGTACCGGGACAGCTAGCGGCCCCTACGAGCAGTACTTC

abundance: many
v_gene: TRBV13
j_gene: TRBJ2-3
d_gene: NA
CDR3aa: CASSIDRATDTQYF
CDR3nt: TGTGCCAGCAGCATAGACCGAGCCACAGATACGCAGTATTTT

abundance: NA
v_gene: TRBV20-1
j_gene: TRBJ2-1
d_gene: TRBD1
CDR3aa: CSASTRDREISNEQFF
CDR3nt: TGCAGTGCTAGTACCCGGGACAGGGAAATAAGCAATGAGCAGTTCTTC

abundance: NA
v_gene: TRBV24-1
j_gene: TRBJ1-3
d_gene: TRBD1
CDR3aa: CATSDRGDRDTIYF
CDR3nt: TGTGCCACCAGTGATCGCGGGGACAGGGACACCATATATTTT

abundance: NA
v_gene: TRBV5-1
j_gene: TRBJ2-7
d_gene: TRBD2
CDR3aa: CASSLAGTSGLYEQYF
CDR3nt: TGCGCCAGCAGCTTGGCCGGGACTAGCGGCCTCTACGAGCAGTACTTC

abundance: many
v_gene: TRBV7-2
j_gene: TRBJ1-2
d_gene: TRBD1
CDR3aa: CASSPGTGTYGYTF
CDR3nt: TGCGCCAGCAGCCCCGGGACAGGGACTTATGGCTACACCTTC

abundance: many
v_gene: TRBV25-1
j_gene: TRBJ1-2
d_gene: NA
CDR3aa: CASNGGFYGYTF
CDR3nt: TGTGCCAGCAATGGGGGGTTCTATGGCTACACCTTC

abundance: NA
v_gene: TRBV13
j_gene: TRBJ2-2
d_gene: TRBD2
CDR3aa: CASSLASGKARTGELFF
CDR3nt: TGTGCCAGCAGCTTGGCTAGCGGGAAGGCAAGGACCGGGGAGCTGTTTTTT

abundance: many
v_gene: TRBV29-1
j_gene: TRBJ1-5
d_gene: TRBD1
CDR3aa: CSAGQGGDQPQHF
CDR3nt: TGCAGCGCGGGACAGGGGGGTGATCAGCCCCAGCATTTT

abundance: few
v_gene: TRBV2
j_gene: TRBJ2-5
d_gene: TRBD2
CDR3aa: CASSELAARTQYF
CDR3nt: TGTGCCAGCAGTGAACTAGCGGCAAGGACCCAGTACTTC

abundance: NA
v_gene: TRBV20-1
j_gene: TRBJ2-7
d_gene: NA
CDR3aa: CSARLGRANEQYF
CDR3nt: TGCAGTGCTAGGCTAGGGCGAGCGAACGAGCAGTACTTC

abundance: many
v_gene: TRBV12-3/TRBV12-4
j_gene: TRBJ1-2
d_gene: NA
CDR3aa: CASSLWGGGREDGYTF
CDR3nt: TGTGCCAGCAGTTTATGGGGGGGGGGCAGGGAGGATGGCTACACCTTC

abundance: few
v_gene: TRBV29-1
j_gene: TRBJ2-7
d_gene: NA
CDR3aa: CSSSHTYEQYF
CDR3nt: TGCAGCAGTTCCCATACCTACGAGCAGTACTTC

abundance: NA
v_gene: TRBV29-1
j_gene: TRBJ2-7
d_gene: TRBD2
CDR3aa: CSVGPPGLATYEQYF
CDR3nt: TGCAGCGTTGGACCCCCGGGACTAGCTACCTACGAGCAGTACTTC

abundance: NA
v_gene: TRBV7-6
j_gene: TRBJ2-5
d_gene: TRBD1
CDR3aa: CASTSGGGQGGAQYF
CDR3nt: TGTGCCAGCACTTCCGGTGGGGGACAGGGGGGGGCCCAGTACTTC

abundance: NA
v_gene: TRBV25-1
j_gene: TRBJ2-7
d_gene: NA
CDR3aa: CASQGDRKSYEQYF
CDR3nt: TGTGCCAGCCAGGGCGACAGGAAATCCTACGAGCAGTACTTC

abundance: NA
v_gene: TRBV15
j_gene: TRBJ2-2
d_gene: NA
CDR3aa: CATRKDRTTGELFF
CDR3nt: TGTGCCACCAGGAAGGACAGAACAACCGGGGAGCTGTTTTTT

abundance: NA
v_gene: TRBV7-2
j_gene: TRBJ1-1
d_gene: TRBD1
CDR3aa: CASSQDRGPAEAFF
CDR3nt: TGCGCCAGCAGCCAAGACAGGGGGCCAGCTGAAGCTTTCTTT

abundance: NA
v_gene: TRBV20-1
j_gene: TRBJ2-7
d_gene: TRBD2
CDR3aa: CSASLLLAGVNEQYF
CDR3nt: TGCAGTGCTAGCCTATTACTAGCGGGAGTAAACGAGCAGTACTTC

abundance: NA
v_gene: TRBV7-9
j_gene: TRBJ2-5
d_gene: NA
CDR3aa: CASSPLTQYF
CDR3nt: TGTGCCAGCAGCCCCTTAACCCAGTACTTC

abundance: many
v_gene: TRBV7-2
j_gene: TRBJ1-2
d_gene: NA
CDR3aa: CASSQEGLMGGVNYGYTF
CDR3nt: TGTGCCAGCAGCCAAGAAGGTTTGATGGGGGGGGTTAACTATGGCTACACCTTC